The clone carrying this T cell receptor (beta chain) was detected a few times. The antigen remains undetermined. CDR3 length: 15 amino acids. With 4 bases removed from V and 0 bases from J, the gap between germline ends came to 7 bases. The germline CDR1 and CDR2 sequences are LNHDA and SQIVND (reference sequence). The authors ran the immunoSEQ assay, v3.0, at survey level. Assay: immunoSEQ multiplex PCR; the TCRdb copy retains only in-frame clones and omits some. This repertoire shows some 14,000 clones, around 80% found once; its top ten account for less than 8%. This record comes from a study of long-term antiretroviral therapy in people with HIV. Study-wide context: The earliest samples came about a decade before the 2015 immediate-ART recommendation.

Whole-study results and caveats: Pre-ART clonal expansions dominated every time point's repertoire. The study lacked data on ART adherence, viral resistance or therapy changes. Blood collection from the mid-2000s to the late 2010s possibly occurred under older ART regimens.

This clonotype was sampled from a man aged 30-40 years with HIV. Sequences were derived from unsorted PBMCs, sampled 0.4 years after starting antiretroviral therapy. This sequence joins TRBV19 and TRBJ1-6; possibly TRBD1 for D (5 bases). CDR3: CASSRGSSYNSPLHF. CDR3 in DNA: TGTGCCAGTAGTAGGGGGAGCTCCTATAATTCACCCCTCCACTTT. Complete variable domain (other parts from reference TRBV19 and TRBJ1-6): DGGITQSPKYLFRKEGQNVTLSCEQNLNHDAMYWYRQDPGQGLRLIYYSQIVNDFQKGDIAEGYSVSREKKESFPLTVTSAQKNPTAFYLCASSRGSSYNSPLHFGNGTRLTVT.